These T cell receptor beta chains were read from a single sample in a study of blood T cells in healthy people across ages. TCRdb passed the 5' RACE reads through MiXCR, listing each CDR3 protein once. This table holds about 1.7 million distinct CDR3 sequences, roughly 27% found once. The sample taken for sequencing was blood. Every receptor here comes from a woman in her twenties or thirties in good health. The CDR3 runs from the conserved cysteine through the conserved F or W. Fields, in order: V gene, J gene, clone size, D gene, CDR3 protein, CDR3 DNA. A D gene is named only where the DNA matches it firmly. Size is stated for part of the rows, as once, few or many counts, or as a class when the clone is expanded.

V gene: TRBV21-1; J gene: TRBJ1-2; clone size: -; D gene: -; CDR3 protein: CASSKFHQKWGYTF; CDR3 DNA: TGTGCCAGCAGCAAGTTCCACCAAAAATGGGGCTACACCTTC
V gene: TRBV7-2; J gene: TRBJ2-1; clone size: many; D gene: -; CDR3 protein: CASSLVRQDEQFF; CDR3 DNA: TGTGCCAGCAGCTTAGTCCGGCAGGATGAGCAGTTCTTC
V gene: TRBV29-1; J gene: TRBJ1-2; clone size: -; D gene: TRBD1; CDR3 protein: CGVEGTSGTGGSGYTF; CDR3 DNA: TGCGGCGTTGAAGGGACTTCCGGGACAGGGGGTTCTGGCTACACCTTC
V gene: TRBV20-1; J gene: TRBJ2-1; clone size: -; D gene: -; CDR3 protein: CSAIPSVSNWRSEQFF; CDR3 DNA: TGCAGTGCTATCCCTAGCGTGTCCAATTGGCGGAGCGAGCAGTTCTTC
V gene: TRBV12-3/TRBV12-4; J gene: TRBJ2-1; clone size: -; D gene: -; CDR3 protein: CASKVRGSNNEQFF; CDR3 DNA: TGTGCCAGCAAGGTCCGTGGGAGCAACAATGAGCAGTTCTTC
V gene: TRBV3-1; J gene: TRBJ2-1; clone size: few; D gene: TRBD2; CDR3 protein: CASSLISGTSRGNEQFF; CDR3 DNA: TGTGCCAGCAGCCTTATCTCCGGGACTAGCCGCGGCAATGAGCAGTTCTTC
V gene: TRBV20-1; J gene: TRBJ2-5; clone size: once; D gene: -; CDR3 protein: CSARDRGQGETQYF; CDR3 DNA: TGCAGTGCTAGAGATCGAGGGCAGGGGGAGACCCAGTACTTC
V gene: TRBV12-3/TRBV12-4; J gene: TRBJ1-5; clone size: few; D gene: -; CDR3 protein: CASIPGRHQPQHF; CDR3 DNA: TGTGCCAGCATTCCAGGGCGGCATCAGCCCCAGCATTTT
V gene: TRBV7-2; J gene: TRBJ2-3; clone size: few; D gene: -; CDR3 protein: CASSDQRADTQYF; CDR3 DNA: TGTGCCAGCAGCGACCAGCGTGCAGATACGCAGTATTTT
V gene: TRBV18; J gene: TRBJ1-2; clone size: -; D gene: -; CDR3 protein: CAGSPEGDGYTF; CDR3 DNA: TGTGCCGGCTCGCCCGAAGGGGATGGCTACACCTTC
V gene: TRBV24-1; J gene: TRBJ2-5; clone size: -; D gene: TRBD1; CDR3 protein: CATSDPGDSDNEQYF; CDR3 DNA: TGTGCCACCAGTGATCCAGGGGACAGCGACAATGAGCAGTACTTC
V gene: TRBV5-1; J gene: TRBJ2-3; clone size: few; D gene: -; CDR3 protein: CASSLERWGTDTQYF; CDR3 DNA: TGCGCCAGCAGCTTGGAGAGGTGGGGCACAGATACGCAGTATTTT
V gene: TRBV11-2; J gene: TRBJ2-1; clone size: few; D gene: TRBD2; CDR3 protein: CASSLGVLAVGKIEQFF; CDR3 DNA: TGTGCCAGCAGCTTAGGAGTACTAGCGGTCGGGAAGATTGAGCAGTTCTTC
V gene: TRBV6-1; J gene: TRBJ1-5; clone size: -; D gene: TRBD1; CDR3 protein: CASRGTGIVYQPQHF; CDR3 DNA: TGTGCCAGCAGGGGGACAGGGATTGTGTACCAGCCCCAGCATTTT
V gene: TRBV27; J gene: TRBJ2-7; clone size: -; D gene: -; CDR3 protein: CASSVRVSYEQYF; CDR3 DNA: TGTGCCAGCAGTGTTCGGGTATCCTACGAGCAGTACTTC
V gene: TRBV6-6; J gene: TRBJ1-2; clone size: -; D gene: -; CDR3 protein: CASSVRPSDYGYTF; CDR3 DNA: TGTGCCAGCTCCGTCCGACCCTCAGACTATGGCTACACCTTC
V gene: TRBV12-3/TRBV12-4; J gene: TRBJ2-7; clone size: few; D gene: TRBD2; CDR3 protein: CASSLAPGGPYTYEQYF; CDR3 DNA: TGTGCCAGCAGTTTAGCGCCGGGAGGACCCTATACCTACGAGCAGTACTTC
V gene: TRBV4-1; J gene: TRBJ2-6; clone size: many; D gene: -; CDR3 protein: CASSQRTVSGANVLTF; CDR3 DNA: TGCGCCAGCAGCCAGAGGACAGTCTCTGGGGCCAACGTCCTGACTTTC
V gene: TRBV30; J gene: TRBJ1-2; clone size: -; D gene: -; CDR3 protein: CAWSGGPLYGYTF; CDR3 DNA: TGTGCCTGGAGTGGGGGACCCCTCTATGGCTACACCTTC
V gene: TRBV5-1; J gene: TRBJ2-3; clone size: -; D gene: -; CDR3 protein: CASSLEGEKDTQYF; CDR3 DNA: TGCGCCAGCAGCTTGGAGGGGGAGAAAGATACGCAGTATTTT
V gene: TRBV4-1; J gene: TRBJ1-2; clone size: -; D gene: -; CDR3 protein: CASSQQRGAGDGYTF; CDR3 DNA: TGCGCCAGCAGCCAACAACGGGGGGCCGGAGATGGCTACACCTTC
V gene: TRBV6-5; J gene: TRBJ2-7; clone size: -; D gene: TRBD2; CDR3 protein: CASGMRGIRAYEQYF; CDR3 DNA: TGTGCCAGCGGAATGCGGGGGATCCGTGCCTACGAGCAGTACTTC
V gene: TRBV12-3/TRBV12-4; J gene: TRBJ1-1; clone size: -; D gene: -; CDR3 protein: CASSWRAPTEAFF; CDR3 DNA: TGTGCCAGCAGTTGGCGGGCCCCCACTGAAGCTTTCTTT
V gene: TRBV12-5; J gene: TRBJ1-2; clone size: -; D gene: TRBD1; CDR3 protein: CAWGDSNYGYTF; CDR3 DNA: TGTGCTTGGGGGGACAGTAACTATGGCTACACCTTC
V gene: TRBV12-3/TRBV12-4; J gene: TRBJ2-1; clone size: few; D gene: -; CDR3 protein: CASSYTGRREQFF; CDR3 DNA: TGTGCCAGCAGTTATACAGGGAGGCGCGAGCAGTTCTTC
V gene: TRBV6-5; J gene: TRBJ1-1; clone size: -; D gene: -; CDR3 protein: CASSYSRGRNEAFF; CDR3 DNA: TGTGCCAGCAGTTACTCTAGGGGGAGAAATGAAGCTTTCTTT
V gene: TRBV29-1; J gene: TRBJ2-1; clone size: -; D gene: -; CDR3 protein: CSVEDLNSVYNEQFF; CDR3 DNA: TGCAGCGTTGAAGATCTAAATTCGGTCTACAATGAGCAGTTCTTC
V gene: TRBV29-1; J gene: TRBJ2-7; clone size: many; D gene: -; CDR3 protein: CSVVHYSSSYEQYF; CDR3 DNA: TGCAGCGTTGTTCACTACTCCTCCTCCTACGAGCAGTACTTC
V gene: TRBV3-1; J gene: TRBJ2-1; clone size: few; D gene: -; CDR3 protein: CASSHYRGNEQFF; CDR3 DNA: TGTGCCAGCAGCCACTATAGGGGGAATGAGCAGTTCTTC
V gene: TRBV3-1; J gene: TRBJ2-7; clone size: few; D gene: -; CDR3 protein: CASSQRGRTQYF; CDR3 DNA: TGTGCCAGCAGCCAAAGGGGTAGGACGCAGTACTTC
V gene: TRBV11-2; J gene: TRBJ1-2; clone size: -; D gene: -; CDR3 protein: CASSLESSSYGYTF; CDR3 DNA: TGTGCCAGCAGCTTAGAAAGTTCAAGCTATGGCTACACCTTC
V gene: TRBV30; J gene: TRBJ1-2; clone size: -; D gene: TRBD1; CDR3 protein: CAWSPDTGDYGYTF; CDR3 DNA: TGTGCCTGGAGTCCCGACACAGGGGACTATGGCTACACCTTC
V gene: TRBV5-5; J gene: TRBJ2-5; clone size: -; D gene: -; CDR3 protein: CASSLVGGYNEQYF; CDR3 DNA: TGTGCCAGCAGCTTGGTCGGGGGCTACAATGAGCAGTACTTC
V gene: TRBV29-1; J gene: TRBJ1-2; clone size: few; D gene: -; CDR3 protein: CSVEDLGRDSRGYTF; CDR3 DNA: TGCAGCGTTGAAGATCTCGGGAGGGACTCGCGTGGCTACACCTTC
V gene: TRBV12-3/TRBV12-4; J gene: TRBJ2-7; clone size: few; D gene: -; CDR3 protein: CASRNRQGPYEQYF; CDR3 DNA: TGTGCCAGCAGAAACCGGCAGGGGCCCTACGAGCAGTACTTC
V gene: TRBV20-1; J gene: TRBJ2-5; clone size: many; D gene: -; CDR3 protein: CSARGTVQETQYF; CDR3 DNA: TGCAGTGCCCGGGGGACGGTCCAAGAGACCCAGTACTTC
V gene: TRBV7-2; J gene: TRBJ2-1; clone size: -; D gene: TRBD1; CDR3 protein: CASKYDRGSTNEQFF; CDR3 DNA: TGTGCCAGCAAGTACGACAGGGGGAGTACCAATGAGCAGTTCTTC
V gene: TRBV11-2; J gene: TRBJ2-7; clone size: -; D gene: -; CDR3 protein: CASSFISIWGEQYF; CDR3 DNA: TGTGCCAGCAGCTTTATCTCCATTTGGGGCGAGCAGTACTTC
V gene: TRBV29-1; J gene: TRBJ2-7; clone size: many; D gene: -; CDR3 protein: CSVGWASESYEQYF; CDR3 DNA: TGCAGCGTTGGGTGGGCTAGCGAATCCTACGAGCAGTACTTC
V gene: TRBV12-3/TRBV12-4; J gene: TRBJ2-2; clone size: -; D gene: -; CDR3 protein: CASSLFGVNGELFF; CDR3 DNA: TGTGCCAGCAGTTTGTTCGGGGTAAACGGGGAGCTGTTTTTT
V gene: TRBV12-5; J gene: TRBJ2-7; clone size: many; D gene: TRBD1; CDR3 protein: CASGPSGTGIAYEQYF; CDR3 DNA: TGTGCTAGTGGTCCTTCCGGGACAGGGATCGCCTACGAGCAGTACTTC
V gene: TRBV3-1; J gene: TRBJ2-7; clone size: many; D gene: TRBD1; CDR3 protein: CASSPARGPYEQYF; CDR3 DNA: TGTGCCAGCAGCCCTGCCAGGGGGCCCTACGAGCAGTACTTC
V gene: TRBV20-1; J gene: TRBJ1-1; clone size: -; D gene: -; CDR3 protein: CSARDGGRAFF; CDR3 DNA: TGCAGTGCTAGAGATGGGGGCCGAGCTTTCTTT
V gene: TRBV27; J gene: TRBJ2-1; clone size: -; D gene: TRBD1; CDR3 protein: CASSALETGVNEQFF; CDR3 DNA: TGTGCCAGCAGTGCGCTAGAGACAGGGGTCAATGAGCAGTTCTTC
V gene: TRBV28; J gene: TRBJ1-4; clone size: -; D gene: -; CDR3 protein: CASNELSGKLFF; CDR3 DNA: TGTGCCAGCAACGAGCTCAGCGGAAAACTGTTTTTT
V gene: TRBV7-9; J gene: TRBJ2-4; clone size: once; D gene: TRBD2; CDR3 protein: CASSTSLAGGPREQYF; CDR3 DNA: TGTGCCAGCAGCACCTCCCTAGCGGGAGGGCCAAGGGAGCAGTACTTC